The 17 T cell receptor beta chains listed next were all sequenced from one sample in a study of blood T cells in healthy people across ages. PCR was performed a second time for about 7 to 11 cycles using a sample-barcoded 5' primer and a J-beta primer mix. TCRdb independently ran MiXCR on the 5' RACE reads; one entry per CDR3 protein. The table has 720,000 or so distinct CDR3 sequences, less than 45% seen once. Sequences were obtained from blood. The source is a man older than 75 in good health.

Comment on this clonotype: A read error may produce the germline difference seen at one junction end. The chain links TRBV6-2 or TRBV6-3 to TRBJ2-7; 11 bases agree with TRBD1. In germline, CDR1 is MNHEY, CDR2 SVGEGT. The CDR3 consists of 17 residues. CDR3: CASRIIGQGARSCEQYF. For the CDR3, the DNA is TGTGCCAGCCGTATCATCGGACAGGGGGCTAGGTCCTGCGAGCAGTACTTC.

For the CDR3, the DNA is TGTGCCAGCAGCTTGAAACGGCTTAGCTCCTACAATGAGCAGTTCTTC. Translating it yields CASSLKRLSSYNEQFF. This chain links TRBV5-8 with TRBJ2-1; no reliable D call. V gave up 1 base and J gave up 0 bases, with 11 bases separating them. This CDR3 spans 16 amino acids. Germline lookup yields CDR1 SGHTS and CDR2 YDEGEE.

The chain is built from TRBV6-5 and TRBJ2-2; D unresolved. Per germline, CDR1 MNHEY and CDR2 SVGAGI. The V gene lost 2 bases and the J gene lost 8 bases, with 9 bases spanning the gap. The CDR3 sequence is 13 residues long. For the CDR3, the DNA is TGTGCCAGCAGTTACGCCGCATCGGGGGAGCTGTTTTTT. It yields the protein CASSYAASGELFF.

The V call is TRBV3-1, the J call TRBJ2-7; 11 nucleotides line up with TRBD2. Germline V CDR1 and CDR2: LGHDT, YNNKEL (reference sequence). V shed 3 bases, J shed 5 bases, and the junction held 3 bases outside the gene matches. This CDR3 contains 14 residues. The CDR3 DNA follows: TGTGCCAGCAGCCATGCTAGCGGGGGGAACGAGCAGTACTTC. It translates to CASSHASGGNEQYF.

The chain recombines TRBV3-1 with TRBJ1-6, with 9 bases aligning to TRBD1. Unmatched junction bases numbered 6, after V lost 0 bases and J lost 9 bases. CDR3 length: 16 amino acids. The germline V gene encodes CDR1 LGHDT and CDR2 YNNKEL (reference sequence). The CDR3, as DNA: TGTGCCAGCAGCCAAGACGGGACAGGGCTCGCTTCACCCCTCCACTTT. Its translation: CASSQDGTGLASPLHF.

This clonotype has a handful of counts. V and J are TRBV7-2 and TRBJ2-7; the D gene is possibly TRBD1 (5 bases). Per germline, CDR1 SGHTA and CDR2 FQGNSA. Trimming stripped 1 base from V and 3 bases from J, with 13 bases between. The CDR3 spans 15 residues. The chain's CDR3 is CASSLEPSQGYEQYF. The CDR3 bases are TGTGCCAGCAGCTTAGAACCCTCGCAGGGCTACGAGCAGTACTTC. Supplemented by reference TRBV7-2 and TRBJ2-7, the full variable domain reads GAGVSQSPSNKVTEKGKDVELRCDPISGHTALYWYRQSLGQGLEFLIYFQGNSAPDKSGLPSDRFSAERTGGSVSTLTIQRTQQEDSAVYLCASSLEPSQGYEQYFGPGTRLTVT.

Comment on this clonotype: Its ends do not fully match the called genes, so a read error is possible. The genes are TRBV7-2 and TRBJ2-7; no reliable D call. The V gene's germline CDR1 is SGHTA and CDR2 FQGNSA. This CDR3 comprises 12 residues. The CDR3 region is CVSSSLTYEQYF. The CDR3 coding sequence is TGTGTCAGCAGCTCGTTGACCTACGAGCAGTACTTC. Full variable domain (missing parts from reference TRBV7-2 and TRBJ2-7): GAGVSQSPSNKVTEKGKDVELRCDPISGHTALYWYRQSLGQGLEFLIYFQGNSAPDKSGLPSDRFSAERTGGSVSTLTIQRTQQEDSAVYLCVSSSLTYEQYFGPGTRLTVT.

CDR3 sequence: CASNMDRATDTQYF. For the CDR3, the DNA is TGTGCCAGCAACATGGACAGGGCCACGGATACGCAGTATTTT. The chain carries TRBV6-2 or TRBV6-3 and TRBJ2-3; 8 nucleotides match TRBD1. This CDR3 region has 14 residues. V lost 7 bases and J lost 6; bases outside the gene matches: 9. CDR1 and CDR2 from the germline V gene are MNHEY and SVGEGT.

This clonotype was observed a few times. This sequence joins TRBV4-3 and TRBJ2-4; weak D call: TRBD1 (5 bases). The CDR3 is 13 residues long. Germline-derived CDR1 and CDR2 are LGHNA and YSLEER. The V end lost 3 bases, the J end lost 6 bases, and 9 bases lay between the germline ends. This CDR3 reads CASSHQGRNIQYF. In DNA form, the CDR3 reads TGCGCCAGCAGCCACCAGGGAAGAAACATTCAGTACTTC.

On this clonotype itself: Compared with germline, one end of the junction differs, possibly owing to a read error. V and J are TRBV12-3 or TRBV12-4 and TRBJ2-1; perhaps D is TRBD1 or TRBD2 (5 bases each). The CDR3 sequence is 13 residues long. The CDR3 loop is CASSGDPKETQFF. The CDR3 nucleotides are TGTGCTAGCAGTGGGGACCCTAAAGAGACCCAGTTCTTC.

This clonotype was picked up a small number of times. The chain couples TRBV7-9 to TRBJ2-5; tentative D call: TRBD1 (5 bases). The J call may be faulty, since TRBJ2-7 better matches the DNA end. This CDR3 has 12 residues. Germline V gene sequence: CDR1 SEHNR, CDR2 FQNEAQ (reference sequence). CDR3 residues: CASSFRAREQYF. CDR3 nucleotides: TGTGCCAGCAGCTTCAGGGCCCGCGAGCAGTACTTC.

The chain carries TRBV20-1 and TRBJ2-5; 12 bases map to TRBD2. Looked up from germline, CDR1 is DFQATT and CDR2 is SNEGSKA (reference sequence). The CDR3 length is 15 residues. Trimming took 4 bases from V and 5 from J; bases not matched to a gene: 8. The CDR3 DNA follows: TGCAGTGCTAAGACCCTAGCGGGGGGGCGGGAGACCCAGTACTTC. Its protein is CSAKTLAGGRETQYF.

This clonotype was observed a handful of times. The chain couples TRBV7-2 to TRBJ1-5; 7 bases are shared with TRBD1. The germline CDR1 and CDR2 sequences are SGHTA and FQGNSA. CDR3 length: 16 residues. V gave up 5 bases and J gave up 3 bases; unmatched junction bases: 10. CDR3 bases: TGTGCCAGCAGCCAACTGACAGGGAACGTCAATCAGCCCCAGCATTTT. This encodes CASSQLTGNVNQPQHF.

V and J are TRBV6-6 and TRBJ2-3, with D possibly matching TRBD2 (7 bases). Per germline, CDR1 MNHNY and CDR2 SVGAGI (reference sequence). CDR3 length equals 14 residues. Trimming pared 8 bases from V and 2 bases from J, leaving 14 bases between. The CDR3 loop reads CASEGGGITDTQYF. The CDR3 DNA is TGTGCCAGCGAGGGGGGAGGGATCACAGATACGCAGTATTTT.

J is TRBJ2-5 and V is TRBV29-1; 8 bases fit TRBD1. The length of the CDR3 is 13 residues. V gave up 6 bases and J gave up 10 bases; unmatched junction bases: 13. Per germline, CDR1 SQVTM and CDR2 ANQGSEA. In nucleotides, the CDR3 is TGCAGCGTATCTCCTGGACAGGGCGAGGGCCAGTACTTC. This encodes CSVSPGQGEGQYF. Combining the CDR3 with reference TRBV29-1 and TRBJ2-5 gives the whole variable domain SAVISQKPSRDICQRGTSLTIQCQVDSQVTMMFWYRQQPGQSLTLIATANQGSEATYESGFVIDKFPISRPNLTFSTLTVSNMSPEDSSIYLCSVSPGQGEGQYFGPGTRLLVL.

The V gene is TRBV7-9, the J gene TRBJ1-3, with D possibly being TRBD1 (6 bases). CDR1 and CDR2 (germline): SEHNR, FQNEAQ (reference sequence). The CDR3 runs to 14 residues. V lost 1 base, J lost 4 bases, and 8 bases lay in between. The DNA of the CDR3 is TGTGCCAGCAGCTTAGGGGACATCGGAAACACCATATATTTT. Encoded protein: CASSLGDIGNTIYF. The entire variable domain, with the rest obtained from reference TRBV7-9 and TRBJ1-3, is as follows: DTGVSQNPRHKITKRGQNVTFRCDPISEHNRLYWYRQTLGQGPEFLTYFQNEAQLEKSRLLSDRFSAERPKGSFSTLEIQRTEQGDSAMYLCASSLGDIGNTIYFGEGSWLTVV.

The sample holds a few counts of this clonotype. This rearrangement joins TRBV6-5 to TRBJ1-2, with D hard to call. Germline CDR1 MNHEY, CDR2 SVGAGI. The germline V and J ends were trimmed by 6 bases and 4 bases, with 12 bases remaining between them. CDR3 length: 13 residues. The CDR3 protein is CASSRELSYGYTF. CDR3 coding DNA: TGTGCCAGCAGCCGTGAGCTAAGCTATGGCTACACCTTC.